The 28 T cell receptor beta chains given below trace back to one sample, sequenced in a study of T cells after yellow fever vaccination. TCRdb reprocessed the 5' RACE reads via MiXCR and lists one record per CDR3 protein. The table includes some 500,000 distinct CDR3 sequences, roughly 13% detected once. Specimen: PBMCs, collected on the day of the yellow fever booster vaccination. These TCRs come from a man aged 25 to 40 who received the YFV17D yellow fever vaccine.

This sequence joins TRBV4-3 and TRBJ2-5; D is unresolved. The CDR3 spans 13 residues. Looked up from germline, CDR1 is LGHNA and CDR2 is YSLEER. V dropped 1 base and J dropped 3 bases, with 6 bases sitting between them. The CDR3 sequence is CASSQALKETQYF. DNA of the CDR3: TGCGCCAGCAGCCAAGCCCTTAAAGAGACCCAGTACTTC.

The rearrangement uses TRBV6-5 and TRBJ2-7; no definite D call. Germline-derived CDR1 and CDR2 are MNHEY and SVGAGI. The V gene lost 0 bases and the J gene lost 5 bases, with 14 bases spanning the gap. The length of the CDR3 is 15 residues. The CDR3 nucleotides are TGTGCCAGCAGTTACTCTCGGGTAGTAGGCAACGAGCAGTACTTC. The encoded protein is CASSYSRVVGNEQYF.

This chain joins TRBV12-3 or TRBV12-4 and TRBJ1-2, with a tentative D call TRBD1 (6 bases). The CDR3 has 13 residues. V was clipped by 7 bases and J by 4 bases, with 13 bases between them. The CDR3 reads CASTLGTPYGYTF. CDR3 nucleotide sequence: TGTGCCAGCACCCTCGGGACACCCTATGGCTACACCTTC.

The chain links TRBV14 to TRBJ2-1; D unclear. Germline-derived CDR1 and CDR2 are SGHDN and FVKESK. V dropped 0 bases and J dropped 12 bases, with 12 bases sitting between them. The CDR3 has 13 residues. This CDR3 reads CASSQDLHQWQFF. The CDR3 DNA reads as TGTGCCAGCAGCCAAGATCTCCATCAATGGCAGTTCTTC.

There are a few counts of this clonotype. The rearrangement joins TRBV20-1 to TRBJ2-1; TRBD1 might be the D (6 bases). Germline-derived CDR1 and CDR2 are DFQATT and SNEGSKA (reference sequence). Trimming stripped 3 bases from V and 7 bases from J, with 13 bases between. The CDR3 contains 13 residues. Here the CDR3 reads CSASRTVGNEQFF. CDR3 DNA sequence: TGCAGTGCTAGTAGGACAGTGGGGAATGAGCAGTTCTTC.

The chain employs TRBV4-1 and TRBJ2-2; 11 bases agree with TRBD2. The CDR3 spans 17 residues. CDR1 and CDR2 (germline): MGHRA, YSYEKL. Trimming took 0 bases from V and 5 from J; bases not matched to a gene: 5. The CDR3 loop reads CASSQDPLAGGTGELFF. CDR3 sequence (DNA): TGCGCCAGCAGCCAAGATCCGCTAGCGGGAGGAACCGGGGAGCTGTTTTTT.

In its sample, this clonotype was seen a few times. The rearrangement joins TRBV7-2 to TRBJ2-7; D is unresolved. The CDR3 extends over 16 amino acids. V lost 4 bases to trimming and J lost 7 bases, with 23 bases between them. Germline V CDR1 and CDR2: SGHTA, FQGNSA. The CDR3 here is CASSSPWAELSGEQYF. The CDR3 bases are TGTGCCAGCAGCTCCCCATGGGCAGAACTATCGGGTGAGCAGTACTTC.

This clonotype showed up just a few times. V gene TRBV5-1 combines with J gene TRBJ1-2, with 8 bases that match TRBD1. CDR1 is SGHRS, CDR2 YFSETQ, per germline. Trimming removed 3 bases from V and 6 bases from J; junction bases left unmatched: 4. CDR3 length: 13 residues. CDR3 sequence: CASSSDRGDGYTF. The CDR3 DNA is TGCGCCAGCAGCTCAGACAGGGGAGATGGCTACACCTTC.

This clonotype has just a few counts. The chain has TRBV18 and TRBJ2-1; D may be TRBD1 or TRBD2 (5 bases each). Per germline, CDR1 KGHSH and CDR2 LQKENI. V gave up 4 bases and J gave up 2 bases, with 15 bases separating them. This CDR3 spans 16 amino acids. DNA for the CDR3: TGTGCCAGCTCACTAACCGGGACCGAGACCTACAATGAGCAGTTCTTC. This encodes CASSLTGTETYNEQFF.

This clonotype was recorded at least ten times. This chain links TRBV5-5 with TRBJ1-5, with unresolved D. The V and J ends lost 4 bases and 4 bases respectively, with 9 bases between them. The CDR3 covers 13 residues. Germline CDR1 SGHKS, CDR2 YYEKEE (reference sequence). CDR3 in amino acids: CASSVFDNQPQHF. CDR3 nucleotide sequence: TGTGCCAGCAGCGTTTTTGATAATCAGCCCCAGCATTTT.

This clonotype was counted only a few times. The J gene is TRBJ2-6, the V gene TRBV5-6; 8 bases align to TRBD1. The junction had 2 bases not matched to a gene; V was cut back by 7 bases and J by 2 bases. There are 14 residues in the CDR3. CDR1 and CDR2 from the germline V gene are SGHDT and YYEEEE. CDR3 sequence reads: CASRQGTGANVLTF. The CDR3 DNA follows: TGTGCCAGCCGACAGGGGACTGGGGCCAACGTCCTGACTTTC.

The genes are TRBV25-1 and TRBJ2-1; D is unclear. V lost 1 base and J lost 6, with 10 bases in between. In germline, CDR1 is MGHDK, CDR2 SYGVNS. The CDR3 consists of 14 residues. The CDR3 reads CASSESNKLNEQFF. The DNA for the CDR3 is TGTGCCAGCAGTGAATCGAATAAACTCAATGAGCAGTTCTTC.

The chain uses TRBV20-1 and TRBJ2-4; the D is unclear. V was cut by 6 bases and J by 3 bases, with 12 bases left in between. The CDR3 sequence is 13 residues long. CDR1 DFQATT and CDR2 SNEGSKA come from the germline V gene (reference sequence). CDR3 region: CSASDGFKNIQYF. CDR3 DNA sequence: TGCAGTGCCTCCGACGGATTCAAAAACATTCAGTACTTC.

In this sample, this clonotype turned up many times. This chain connects TRBV7-8 to TRBJ2-1; TRBD1 might be the D (6 bases). This CDR3 is 16 amino acids long. Trimming removed 0 bases from V and 4 bases from J, with 13 bases in between. Looked up from germline, CDR1 is SGHVS and CDR2 is FQNEAQ. The CDR3 sequence is CASSLAQGSSYNEQFF. The CDR3 DNA sequence: TGTGCCAGCAGCTTAGCTCAGGGGTCGAGTTACAATGAGCAGTTCTTC.

This clonotype was counted between two and nine times. The V and J genes are TRBV3-1 and TRBJ2-4; D is ambiguous. The germline CDR1 and CDR2 sequences are LGHDT and YNNKEL (reference sequence). The CDR3 loop spans 15 amino acids. V lost 1 base and J lost 1, with 8 bases in between. In DNA form, the CDR3 reads TGTGCCAGCAGCCAAGGCGGAGAGGCCAAAAACATTCAGTACTTC. Its translation: CASSQGGEAKNIQYF.

The rearrangement uses TRBV20-1 and TRBJ2-1; 15 bases align to TRBD2. V shed 0 bases and J 9 bases; nucleotides not matched to a gene: 9. This CDR3 has 17 amino acids. Germline-derived CDR1 and CDR2 are DFQATT and SNEGSKA (reference sequence). The CDR3 protein is CSARDRGLAGGRGEQFF. DNA for the CDR3: TGCAGTGCTAGAGATCGGGGACTAGCGGGAGGAAGGGGTGAGCAGTTCTTC.

This chain uses TRBV5-1 with TRBJ2-1; 7 nucleotides line up with TRBD1. With V trimmed by 4 bases and J by 6 bases, 4 bases remained unmatched. Germline V gene lookup returns CDR1 SGHRS and CDR2 YFSETQ. The CDR3 length is 13 residues. The CDR3 nucleotides are TGCGCCAGCAGCACCGGGACAGTCAATGAGCAGTTCTTC. This sequence encodes CASSTGTVNEQFF.

J is TRBJ2-1 and V is TRBV7-2; 9 bases match TRBD2. The length of the CDR3 is 16 residues. Germline CDR1 and CDR2: SGHTA and FQGNSA. Trimming at V came to 3 bases and at J to 5 bases, leaving 8 bases not matched to a gene. The chain's CDR3 is CASSFSSGIFDNEQFF. CDR3 coding DNA: TGTGCCAGCAGCTTCTCTAGCGGGATTTTTGACAATGAGCAGTTCTTC. Combining the CDR3 with reference TRBV7-2 and TRBJ2-1 gives the whole variable domain GAGVSQSPSNKVTEKGKDVELRCDPISGHTALYWYRQSLGQGLEFLIYFQGNSAPDKSGLPSDRFSAERTGGSVSTLTIQRTQQEDSAVYLCASSFSSGIFDNEQFFGPGTRLTVL.

This clonotype was seen only a few times. V gene TRBV3-1 combines with J gene TRBJ2-3; 7 nucleotides match TRBD1. V lost 5 bases to trimming and J lost 3 bases; unmatched junction nucleotides: 5. The germline V gene has CDR1 LGHDT and CDR2 YNNKEL (reference sequence). CDR3 size: 14 residues. This CDR3 is CASSNRGWTDTQYF. The CDR3 DNA sequence: TGTGCCAGCAGCAACAGGGGTTGGACAGATACGCAGTATTTT.

The CDR3 reads CASSFGSNYEQYF. CDR3 DNA: TGTGCCAGCAGCTTCGGGTCCAACTACGAGCAGTACTTC. The chain links TRBV7-9 to TRBJ2-7; D is ambiguous. The CDR3 is 13 residues long. V was clipped by 3 bases and J by 3 bases, with 9 bases between them. Germline lookup yields CDR1 SEHNR and CDR2 FQNEAQ (reference sequence).

This clonotype was recorded a few times. The chain joins TRBV12-3 or TRBV12-4 to TRBJ2-7; the match to TRBD2 covers 9 bases. The CDR3 extends over 16 amino acids. Trimming removed 5 bases from V and 0 bases from J; junction bases left unmatched: 8. CDR3: CASSMFLAGSSYEQYF. The CDR3 DNA reads TGTGCCAGCAGTATGTTTCTAGCGGGGAGCTCCTACGAGCAGTACTTC.

This clonotype came up many times. At one boundary the junction diverges from the germline segment, which might be a read error. The V and J genes are TRBV7-7 and TRBJ2-1; TRBD1 is a possible D gene (5 bases). Germline V gives CDR1 SSHAT, CDR2 FNYEAQ (reference sequence). The CDR3 totals 14 residues. In nucleotides, the CDR3 is TGTGCTAGCAGCCCCGGGCAGGGATCGGGTGAGCAGTTCTTC. Encoded protein: CASSPGQGSGEQFF.

The chain employs TRBV5-1 and TRBJ2-7; TRBD1 is a possible D gene (5 bases). Germline V lookup: CDR1 SGHRS, CDR2 YFSETQ. The CDR3 contains 12 residues. The V and J ends lost 4 bases and 5 bases respectively, with 10 bases between them. DNA for the CDR3: TGCGCCAGCAGCCCAGGGTCGGACGAGCAGTACTTC. It specifies CASSPGSDEQYF.

The DNA of the CDR3 is TGTGCCAGCAGCTTAGCAGGGTTCGACGAGCAGTACTTC. It translates to CASSLAGFDEQYF. This chain connects TRBV7-2 to TRBJ2-7, with no clear D. Germline CDR1 and CDR2: SGHTA and FQGNSA. The CDR3 spans 13 residues. V lost 0 bases and J 5 bases, leaving 8 bases between the germline ends.

This chain joins TRBV18 and TRBJ2-7, with D perhaps assigned TRBD1 or TRBD2 (5 bases each). The CDR3 is 14 residues long. Trimming took off 1 base at V and 3 bases at J, with 10 bases between the two ends. Germline V CDR1 and CDR2: KGHSH, LQKENI. The CDR3 region is CASSPLGADYEQYF. CDR3 DNA: TGTGCCAGCTCACCACTCGGGGCCGACTACGAGCAGTACTTC.

This clonotype was counted between two and nine times. The genes are TRBV7-8 and TRBJ2-1; the D gene could be TRBD1 or TRBD2 (5 bases each). The V gene lost 4 bases and the J gene lost 8 bases, with 18 bases spanning the gap. This CDR3 has 15 residues. In germline, CDR1 is SGHVS, CDR2 FQNEAQ. CDR3 nucleotide sequence: TGTGCCAGCAGCTCCTTCGGGACCGGCGGTGATGAGCAGTTCTTC. Amino acids: CASSSFGTGGDEQFF.

This chain joins TRBV14 and TRBJ2-1; 8 bases line up with TRBD1. The CDR3 spans 13 residues. Per germline, CDR1 SGHDN and CDR2 FVKESK. V lost 4 bases to trimming and J lost 9 bases; unmatched junction nucleotides: 5. The DNA of the CDR3 is TGTGCCAGCAGCCTAGCAGGGGGCCTTGAGCAGTTCTTC. The encoded protein is CASSLAGGLEQFF.

The chain couples TRBV7-9 to TRBJ2-7, with D possibly being TRBD1 (6 bases). Deletions cut 2 bases from V and 5 bases from J, with 13 bases between. The CDR3 length is 14 residues. The germline V gene has CDR1 SEHNR and CDR2 FQNEAQ (reference sequence). CDR3 in DNA: TGTGCCAGCAGCTTAATAGGGGGTCTGAACGAGCAGTACTTC. Translation gives CASSLIGGLNEQYF.